The 2 T cell receptor beta chains below come from one sample, sequenced in a study of shared clonotypes between healthy human individuals. Naive CD8 isolation took CD45RO-negative cells positively selected for CCR7 and excluded terminally differentiated effector memory CD45RA+ cells. The method was immunoSEQ multiplex PCR; TCRdb's version includes in-frame clones alone and lacks a portion of them. Here the sample spans hundreds of thousands of clones, 80% to 95% being singletons. Sequenced material: naive CD8+ T cells sorted from blood. All receptors come from a man aged 30 to 45 in good health.

Remarks on this clone: Other DNA sequences of this sample code for an identical CDR3. The V gene is TRBV29-1, the J gene TRBJ2-5; no clear D gene. The CDR3 is made up of 12 amino acids. Trimming removed 4 bases from V and 1 base from J, with 7 bases in between. CDR1 and CDR2 (germline): SQVTM, ANQGSEA. CDR3 sequence reads: CSVVALQETQYF. CDR3 nucleotide sequence: TGCAGCGTTGTGGCACTCCAAGAGACCCAGTACTTC.

This clone was detected once. The chain couples TRBV27 to TRBJ1-5; weak D call: TRBD1 (5 bases). From germline, CDR1 is MNHEY and CDR2 SMNVEV (reference sequence). The CDR3 spans 14 residues. V dropped 8 bases and J dropped 6 bases, with 17 bases sitting between them. CDR3 protein: CASGKGNKGQPQHF. The DNA for the CDR3 is TGTGCCAGCGGGAAGGGGAACAAGGGTCAGCCCCAGCATTTT.